This T cell receptor (beta chain) was retrieved from a study of blood T cells in healthy people across ages. Using a J-beta primer mix together with a sample-barcoded 5' primer, a second PCR was run for 7 to 11 cycles. Per sample, CDR3-containing paired-end reads numbered at least 2.5 million. TCRdb re-derived calls from the 5' RACE reads in MiXCR, one entry per CDR3 protein. In the table there are 1.8 million or so distinct CDR3 sequences, more than 35% of which are singletons. The V end was cut by 4 bases, the J end by 12 bases, with 24 bases between. Germline-derived CDR1 and CDR2 are SGHTA and FQGNSA. The CDR3 covers 15 residues.

The receptor's source is a human donor in good health. V is TRBV7-2 and J is TRBJ1-2; D gene uncertain. Specimen: blood. DNA of the CDR3: TGTGCCAGCAGCTCCAAAAACGGGCCTCCCAAAAGCGACACCTTC. Translation: CASSSKNGPPKSDTF.